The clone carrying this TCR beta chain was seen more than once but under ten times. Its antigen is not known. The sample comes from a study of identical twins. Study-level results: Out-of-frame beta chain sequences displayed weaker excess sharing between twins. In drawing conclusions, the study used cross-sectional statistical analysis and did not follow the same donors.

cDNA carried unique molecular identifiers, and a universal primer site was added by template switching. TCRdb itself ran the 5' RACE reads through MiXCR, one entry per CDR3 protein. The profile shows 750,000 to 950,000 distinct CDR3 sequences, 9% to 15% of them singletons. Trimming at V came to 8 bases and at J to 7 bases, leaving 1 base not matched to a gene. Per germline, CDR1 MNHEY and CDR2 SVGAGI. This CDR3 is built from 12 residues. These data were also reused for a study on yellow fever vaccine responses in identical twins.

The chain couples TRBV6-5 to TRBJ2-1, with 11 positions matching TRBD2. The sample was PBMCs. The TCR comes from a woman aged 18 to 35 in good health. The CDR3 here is CASRTSGNEQFF. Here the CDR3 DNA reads TGTGCCAGCCGGACTAGCGGGAATGAGCAGTTCTTC.